This T cell receptor beta chain was recovered during a study of siplizumab effects on memory and regulatory T cells. This table comes from immunoSEQ multiplex PCR, and its TCRdb copy is limited to in-frame clones, with some not included. Altogether 110,000 or so clones are present, 90% to 95% being singletons, with the ten largest covering more than 0.65%. Trimming at V came to 2 bases and at J to 6 bases, leaving 2 bases not matched to a gene. The V gene's germline CDR1 is SQVTM and CDR2 ANQGSEA. This CDR3 has 13 amino acids. This chain uses TRBV29-1 with TRBJ1-5, with 9 bases identical to TRBD1. Specimen: Tregs sorted from blood. This sequence originates from a human donor in good health. This CDR3 reads CSVELTGGQPQHF. CDR3 sequence (DNA): TGCAGCGTTGAACTGACAGGGGGTCAGCCCCAGCATTTT. The full variable domain, with the rest looked up from reference TRBV29-1 and TRBJ1-5, is SAVISQKPSRDICQRGTSLTIQCQVDSQVTMMFWYRQQPGQSLTLIATANQGSEATYESGFVIDKFPISRPNLTFSTLTVSNMSPEDSSIYLCSVELTGGQPQHFGDGTRLSIL.